The clone carrying this T cell receptor (beta chain) turned up a few times. V lost 3 bases, J lost 6 bases, and 13 bases stayed unmatched. Germline-derived CDR1 and CDR2 are KGHDR and SFDVKD. The CDR3 covers 17 residues. TCRdb re-called the 5' RACE reads with MiXCR, one entry per CDR3 protein. The data show 450,000 to 600,000 distinct CDR3 sequences, with 20% to 25% seen just once and approximately 0.52% held by the top ten. The sample is drawn from a study of identical twins. This sample was also put to use in a study of yellow fever vaccine responses in identical twins.

The TCR originated in a woman between 18 and 29 years old in good health. The chain is built from TRBV24-1 and TRBJ2-1, with 7 bases aligning to TRBD2. Sequences were obtained from CD4+ T cells sorted from blood. The CDR3 is CATSDGALAEKLNEQFF. CDR3 coding DNA: TGTGCCACCAGTGATGGAGCCCTAGCGGAAAAACTCAATGAGCAGTTCTTC.